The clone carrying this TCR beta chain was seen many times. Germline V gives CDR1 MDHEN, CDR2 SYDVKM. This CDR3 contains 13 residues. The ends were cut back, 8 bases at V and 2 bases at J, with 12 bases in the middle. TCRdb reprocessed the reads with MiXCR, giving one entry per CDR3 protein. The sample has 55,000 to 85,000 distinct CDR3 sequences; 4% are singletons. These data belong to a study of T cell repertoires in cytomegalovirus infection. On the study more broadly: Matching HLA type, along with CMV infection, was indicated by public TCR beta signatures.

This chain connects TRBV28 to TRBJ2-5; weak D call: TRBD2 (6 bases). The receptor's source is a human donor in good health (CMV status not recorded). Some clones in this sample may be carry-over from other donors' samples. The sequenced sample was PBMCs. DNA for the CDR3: TGTGCCAGCGGCGTACTAGCACAAGAGACCCAGTACTTC. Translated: CASGVLAQETQYF.